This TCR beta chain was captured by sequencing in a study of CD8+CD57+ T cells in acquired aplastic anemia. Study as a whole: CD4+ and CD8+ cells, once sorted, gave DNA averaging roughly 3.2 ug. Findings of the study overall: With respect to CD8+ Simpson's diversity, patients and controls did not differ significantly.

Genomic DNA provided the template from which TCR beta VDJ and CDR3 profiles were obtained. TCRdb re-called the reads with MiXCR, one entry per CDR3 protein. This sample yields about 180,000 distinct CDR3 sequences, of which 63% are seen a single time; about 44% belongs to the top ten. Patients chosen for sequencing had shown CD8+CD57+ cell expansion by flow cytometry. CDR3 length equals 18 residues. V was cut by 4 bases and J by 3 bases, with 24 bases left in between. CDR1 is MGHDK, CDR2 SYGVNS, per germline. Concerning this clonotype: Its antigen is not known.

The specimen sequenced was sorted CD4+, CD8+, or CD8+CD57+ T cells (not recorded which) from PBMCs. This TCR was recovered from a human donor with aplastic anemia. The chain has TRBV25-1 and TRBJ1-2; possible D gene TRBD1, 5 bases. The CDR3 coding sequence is TGTGCCAGCAGTGGAAGCGCGAGGGGCGCAAGGGTTGACTATGGCTACACCTTC. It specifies CASSGSARGARVDYGYTF.